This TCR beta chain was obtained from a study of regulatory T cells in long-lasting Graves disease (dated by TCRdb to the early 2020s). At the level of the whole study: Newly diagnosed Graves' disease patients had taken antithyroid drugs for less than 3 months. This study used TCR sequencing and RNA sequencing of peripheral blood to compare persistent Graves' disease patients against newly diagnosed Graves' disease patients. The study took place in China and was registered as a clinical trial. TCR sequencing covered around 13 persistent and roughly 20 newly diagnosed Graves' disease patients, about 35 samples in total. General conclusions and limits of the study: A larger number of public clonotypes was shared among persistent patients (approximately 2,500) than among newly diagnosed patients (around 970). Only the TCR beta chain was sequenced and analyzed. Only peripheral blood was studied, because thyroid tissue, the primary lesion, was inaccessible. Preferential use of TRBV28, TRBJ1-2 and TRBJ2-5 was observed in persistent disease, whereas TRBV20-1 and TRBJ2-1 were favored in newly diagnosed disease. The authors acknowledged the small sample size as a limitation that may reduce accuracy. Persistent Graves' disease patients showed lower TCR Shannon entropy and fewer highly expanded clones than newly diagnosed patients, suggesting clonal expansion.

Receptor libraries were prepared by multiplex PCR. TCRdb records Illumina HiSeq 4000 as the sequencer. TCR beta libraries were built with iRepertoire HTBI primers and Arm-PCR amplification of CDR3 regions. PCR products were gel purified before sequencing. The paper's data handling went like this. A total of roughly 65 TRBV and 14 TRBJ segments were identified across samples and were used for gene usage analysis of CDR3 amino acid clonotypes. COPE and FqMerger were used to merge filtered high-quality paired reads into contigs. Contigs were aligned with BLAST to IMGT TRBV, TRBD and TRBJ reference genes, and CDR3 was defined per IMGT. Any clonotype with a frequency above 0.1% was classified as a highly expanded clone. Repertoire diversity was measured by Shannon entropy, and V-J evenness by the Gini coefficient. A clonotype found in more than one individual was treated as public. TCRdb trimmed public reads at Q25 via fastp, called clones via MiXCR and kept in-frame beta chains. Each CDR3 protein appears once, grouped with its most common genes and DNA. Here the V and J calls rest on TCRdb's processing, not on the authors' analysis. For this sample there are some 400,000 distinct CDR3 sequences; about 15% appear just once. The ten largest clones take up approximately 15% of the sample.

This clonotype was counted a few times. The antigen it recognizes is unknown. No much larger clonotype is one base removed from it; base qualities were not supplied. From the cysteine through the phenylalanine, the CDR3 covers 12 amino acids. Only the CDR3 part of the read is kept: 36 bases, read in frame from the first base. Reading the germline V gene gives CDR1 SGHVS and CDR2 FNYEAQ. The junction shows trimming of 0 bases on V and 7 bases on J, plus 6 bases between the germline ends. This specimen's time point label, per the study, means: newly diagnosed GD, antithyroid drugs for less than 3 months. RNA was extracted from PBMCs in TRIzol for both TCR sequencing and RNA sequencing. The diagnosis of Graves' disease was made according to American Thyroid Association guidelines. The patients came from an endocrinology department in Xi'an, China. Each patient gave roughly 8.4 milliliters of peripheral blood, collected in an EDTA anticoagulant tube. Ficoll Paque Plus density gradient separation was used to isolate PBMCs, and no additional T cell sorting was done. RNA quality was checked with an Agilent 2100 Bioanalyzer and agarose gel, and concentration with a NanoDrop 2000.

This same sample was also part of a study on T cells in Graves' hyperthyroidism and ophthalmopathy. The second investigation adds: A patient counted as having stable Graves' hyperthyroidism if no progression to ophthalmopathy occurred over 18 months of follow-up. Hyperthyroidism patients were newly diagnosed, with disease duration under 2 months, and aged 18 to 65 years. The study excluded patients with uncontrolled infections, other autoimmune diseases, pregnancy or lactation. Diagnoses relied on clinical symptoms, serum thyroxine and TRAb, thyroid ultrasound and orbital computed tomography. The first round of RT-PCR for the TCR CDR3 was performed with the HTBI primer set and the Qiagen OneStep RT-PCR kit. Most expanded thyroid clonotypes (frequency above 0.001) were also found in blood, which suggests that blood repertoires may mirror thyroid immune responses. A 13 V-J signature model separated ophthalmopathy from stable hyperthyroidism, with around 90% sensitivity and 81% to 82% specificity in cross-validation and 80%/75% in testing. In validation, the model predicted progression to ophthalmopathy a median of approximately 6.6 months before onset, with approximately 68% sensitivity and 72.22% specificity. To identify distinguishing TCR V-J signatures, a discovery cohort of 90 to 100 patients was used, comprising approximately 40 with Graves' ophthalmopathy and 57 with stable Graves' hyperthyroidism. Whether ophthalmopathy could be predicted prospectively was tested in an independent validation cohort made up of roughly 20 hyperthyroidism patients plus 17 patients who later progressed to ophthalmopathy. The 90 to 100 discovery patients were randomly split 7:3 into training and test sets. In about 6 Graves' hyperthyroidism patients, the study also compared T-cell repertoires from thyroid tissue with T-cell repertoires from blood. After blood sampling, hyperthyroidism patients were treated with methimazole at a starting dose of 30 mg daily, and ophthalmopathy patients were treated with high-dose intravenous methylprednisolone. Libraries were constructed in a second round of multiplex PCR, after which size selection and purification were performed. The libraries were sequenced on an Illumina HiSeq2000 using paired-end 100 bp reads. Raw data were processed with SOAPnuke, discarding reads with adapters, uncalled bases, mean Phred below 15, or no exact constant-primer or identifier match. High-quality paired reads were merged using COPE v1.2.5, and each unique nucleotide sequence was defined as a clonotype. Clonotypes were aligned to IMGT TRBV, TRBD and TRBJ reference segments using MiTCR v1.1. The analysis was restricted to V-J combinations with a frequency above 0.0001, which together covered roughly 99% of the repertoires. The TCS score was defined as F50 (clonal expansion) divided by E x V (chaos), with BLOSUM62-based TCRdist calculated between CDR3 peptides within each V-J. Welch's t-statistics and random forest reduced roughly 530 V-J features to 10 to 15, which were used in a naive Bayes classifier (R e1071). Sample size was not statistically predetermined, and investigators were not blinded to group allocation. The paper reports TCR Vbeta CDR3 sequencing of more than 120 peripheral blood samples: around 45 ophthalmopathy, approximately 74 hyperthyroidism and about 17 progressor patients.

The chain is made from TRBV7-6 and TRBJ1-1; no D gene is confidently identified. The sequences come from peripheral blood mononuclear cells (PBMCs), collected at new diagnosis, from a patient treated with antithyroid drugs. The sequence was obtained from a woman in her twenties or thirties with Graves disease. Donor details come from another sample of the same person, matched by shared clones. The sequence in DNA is TGTGCCAGCAGCTTAGCGTCGGGTGAAGCTTTCTTT. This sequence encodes CASSLASGEAFF.